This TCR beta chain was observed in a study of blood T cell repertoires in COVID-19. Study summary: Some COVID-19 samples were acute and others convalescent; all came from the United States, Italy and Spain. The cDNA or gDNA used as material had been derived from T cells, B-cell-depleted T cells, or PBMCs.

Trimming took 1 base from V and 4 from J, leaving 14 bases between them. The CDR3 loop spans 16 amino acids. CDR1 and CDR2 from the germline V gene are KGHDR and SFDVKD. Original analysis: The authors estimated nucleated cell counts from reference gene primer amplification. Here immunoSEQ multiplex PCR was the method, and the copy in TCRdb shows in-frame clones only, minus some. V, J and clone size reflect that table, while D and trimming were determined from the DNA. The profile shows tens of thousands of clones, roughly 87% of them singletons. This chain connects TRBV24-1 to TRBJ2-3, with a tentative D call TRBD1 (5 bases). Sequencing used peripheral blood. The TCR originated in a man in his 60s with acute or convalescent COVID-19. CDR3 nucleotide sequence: TGTGCCACCAGTGATTTTGTGCAGGGCTCCGCAGATACGCAGTATTTT. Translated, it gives CATSDFVQGSADTQYF.